This T cell receptor (beta chain) emerged from a study of T cells after posttransplantation cyclophosphamide. Trimming stripped 6 bases from V and 2 bases from J, with 8 bases between. Germline CDR1 and CDR2: MDHEN and SYDVKM. CDR3 size: 13 residues. Sampled 1 year posttransplant, controls received myeloablative marrow transplants, methotrexate and a calcineurin inhibitor. Profiling relied on immunoSEQ multiplex PCR, and the TCRdb table lists in-frame clones only, not all of them. The table shows about 15,000 clones, with less than 90% occurring only once. Material: PBMCs, obtained 350 to 400 days after allogeneic stem cell transplant with calcineurin inhibitor and methotrexate. This rearrangement joins TRBV28 to TRBJ1-5; D is undetermined. The source is a male patient between 18 and 35 years old who received an allogeneic stem cell transplant from a related donor, was CMV-positive, and had no GVHD. The graft donor may be the source of some T cells. CDR3 nucleotides: TGTGCCAGCAGCTCCAGTGGCAATCAGCCCCAGCATTTT. Protein product: CASSSSGNQPQHF. Filled out from reference TRBV28 and TRBJ1-5, the complete variable domain reads DVKVTQSSRYLVKRTGEKVFLECVQDMDHENMFWYRQDPGLGLRLIYFSYDVKMKEKGDIPEGYSVSREKKERFSLILESASTNQTSMYLCASSSSGNQPQHFGDGTRLSIL.